A single sample is the source of the 30 T cell receptor beta chains below, sequenced in a study of T cell responses to AZD1222 COVID-19 vaccine. TCRdb's table, derived via immunoSEQ multiplex PCR, lists solely in-frame clones and lacks some. Among under 110,000 clones listed, under 90% were seen once. Sample: peripheral blood, taken on day 0 of AZD1222 vaccination. The receptors here all came from an adult in good health.

The chain employs TRBV7-3 and TRBJ2-1, with D possibly matching TRBD2 (6 bases). Trimming left V 2 bases short and J 0 bases short, with 20 bases between. Per the germline V gene, CDR1 is SGHTA and CDR2 is FQGTGA. The CDR3 sequence is 19 residues long. CDR3 protein: CASSLVGSGALSSYNEQFF. The CDR3 nucleotides read TGTGCCAGCAGCTTAGTCGGGAGTGGGGCGCTCAGCTCCTACAATGAGCAGTTCTTC.

The chain links TRBV5-1 to TRBJ2-3; D call uncertain. Trimming left V 1 base short and J 2 bases short, with 8 bases between. The CDR3 contains 14 residues. CDR1 and CDR2 (germline): SGHRS, YFSETQ. The CDR3 sequence is CASSLSRNTDTQYF. In DNA form, the CDR3 reads TGCGCCAGCAGCTTGTCCAGGAACACAGATACGCAGTATTTT.

The chain employs TRBV28 and TRBJ2-7; 13 nucleotides match TRBD2. Per the germline V gene, CDR1 is MDHEN and CDR2 is SYDVKM. Trimming cost V 0 bases and J 2 bases; bases outside gene matches: 1. The CDR3 extends over 16 amino acids. CDR3 sequence reads: CASSLWGTSGAYEQYF. Here the CDR3 DNA reads TGTGCCAGCAGTTTATGGGGGACTAGCGGGGCCTACGAGCAGTACTTC.

CDR3 amino acids: CASSTDRLGQPQHF. DNA for the CDR3: TGTGCCAGTAGTACCGACAGACTCGGTCAGCCCCAGCATTTT. V usage is TRBV19 and J usage is TRBJ1-5, with D perhaps TRBD1 (5 bases). V was shortened by 4 bases and J by 6 bases, with 13 bases between the two germline ends. CDR1 and CDR2 from the germline V gene are LNHDA and SQIVND (reference sequence). The CDR3 is made up of 14 amino acids.

This clone was picked up one time. The chain is built from TRBV28 and TRBJ2-1; 10 bases match TRBD2. Unmatched junction bases numbered 7, after V lost 10 bases and J lost 4 bases. The CDR3 consists of 14 residues. CDR1 is MDHEN and CDR2 is SYDVKM in the germline V gene. CDR3 amino acids: CAIRASGGYNEQFF. The CDR3 coding sequence is TGTGCCATAAGGGCTAGCGGGGGATACAATGAGCAGTTCTTC. Full variable domain (outside the CDR3, taken from reference TRBV28 and TRBJ2-1): DVKVTQSSRYLVKRTGEKVFLECVQDMDHENMFWYRQDPGLGLRLIYFSYDVKMKEKGDIPEGYSVSREKKERFSLILESASTNQTSMYLCAIRASGGYNEQFFGPGTRLTVL.

The CDR3 coding sequence is TGTGCCAGCTTCTCCTACGGGAGGGCCTACAATGAGCAGTTCTTC. It translates to CASFSYGRAYNEQFF. The chain recombines TRBV27 with TRBJ2-1; 8 bases align to TRBD2. CDR1 is MNHEY and CDR2 is SMNVEV in the germline V gene (reference sequence). This CDR3 has 15 amino acids. Trimming cost V 8 bases and J 2 bases; bases outside gene matches: 8.

The V and J genes are TRBV19 and TRBJ2-1; D is undetermined. V was clipped by 3 bases and J by 9 bases, with 12 bases between them. The V gene's germline CDR1 is LNHDA and CDR2 SQIVND (reference sequence). The CDR3 extends over 13 amino acids. The CDR3 region is CASSMIDGSEQFF. The CDR3 DNA follows: TGTGCCAGTAGTATGATAGATGGCAGTGAGCAGTTCTTC.

The rearrangement links TRBV3-1 (or the pseudogene TRBV3-2) to TRBJ2-1; weak D call: TRBD2 (5 bases). This CDR3 spans 14 amino acids. V was shortened by 4 bases and J by 9 bases, with 16 bases between the two germline ends. CDR1 is LGHDT and CDR2 is YNNKEL in the germline V gene (reference sequence). CDR3 in amino acids: CASSPLGGWGEQFF. The CDR3 bases are TGTGCCAGCAGCCCTTTGGGCGGGTGGGGTGAGCAGTTCTTC.

The genes are TRBV7-8 and TRBJ2-2; D is undetermined. Germline V gives CDR1 SGHVS, CDR2 FQNEAQ. The CDR3 length is 13 residues. Trimming left V 4 bases short and J 6 bases short, with 9 bases between. CDR3 region: CASSSILPGELFF. The DNA for the CDR3 is TGTGCCAGCAGCTCTATCCTCCCCGGGGAGCTGTTTTTT. Looking up the rest from reference TRBV7-8 and TRBJ2-2 gives the full variable domain: GAGVSQSPRYKVAKRGQDVALRCDPISGHVSLFWYQQALGQGPEFLTYFQNEAQLDKSGLPSDRFFAERPEGSVSTLKIQRTQQEDSAVYLCASSSILPGELFFGEGSRLTVL.

The chain couples TRBV5-1 to TRBJ1-2; 10 bases line up with TRBD1. J was trimmed by 7 bases and V by 5 bases; bases with no gene match: 5. Germline CDR1 is SGHRS and CDR2 is YFSETQ. The CDR3 runs 13 residues. For the CDR3, the DNA is TGCGCCAGCAGTTGGGGACAGGGGTCTGGCTACACCTTC. Protein sequence: CASSWGQGSGYTF.

The chain carries TRBV11-3 and TRBJ2-7, with 8 bases lining up with TRBD2. Germline V gene lookup returns CDR1 SGHNT and CDR2 YENEEA. Germline trimming cut 2 bases from V and 0 bases from J; bases unmatched to any gene: 18. This CDR3 has 20 residues. The CDR3 spells CASSLQFGLAGSPNSYEQYF. As DNA, the CDR3 is TGTGCCAGCAGCTTACAATTCGGACTAGCCGGATCCCCTAACTCCTACGAGCAGTACTTC. The entire variable domain, with the rest obtained from reference TRBV11-3 and TRBJ2-7, is as follows: EAGVVQSPRYKIIEKKQPVAFWCNPISGHNTLYWYLQNLGQGPELLIRYENEEAVDDSQLPKDRFSAERLKGVDSTLKIQPAELGDSAVYLCASSLQFGLAGSPNSYEQYFGPGTRLTVT.

This clone was detected a few times. The CDR3 loop reads CATGQGDYGYTF. CDR3 nucleotides: TGTGCCACGGGACAGGGGGACTATGGCTACACCTTC. J is TRBJ1-2 and V is TRBV10-3; TRBD1 matches 11 bases. J gave up 3 bases and V 10 bases, and 1 base lay outside the gene matches. There are 12 residues in the CDR3. The V gene's germline CDR1 is ENHRY and CDR2 SYGVKD.

V is TRBV11-3 and J is TRBJ2-2; 10 bases match TRBD1. CDR1 and CDR2 (germline): SGHNT, YENEEA. Unmatched junction bases numbered 6, after V lost 1 base and J lost 4 bases. The CDR3 length is 17 residues. The CDR3 DNA reads TGTGCCAGCAGCTTAGCCCGGGACAGGGGTGGCACCGGGGAGCTGTTTTTT. Translated, it gives CASSLARDRGGTGELFF.

The J gene is TRBJ2-2, the V gene TRBV7-9; D call uncertain. The CDR3 covers 15 residues. The germline gives CDR1 SEHNR, CDR2 FQNEAQ (reference sequence). V was trimmed by 5 bases and J by 2 bases, leaving 12 bases between them. In nucleotides, the CDR3 is TGTGCCAGCAGCCCCATGGCCTTTAACACCGGGGAGCTGTTTTTT. As protein: CASSPMAFNTGELFF.

The V call is TRBV7-2, the J call TRBJ1-5; possible D gene TRBD1, 5 bases. The germline gives CDR1 SGHTA, CDR2 FQGNSA. The CDR3 is 13 residues long. V lost 3 bases to trimming and J lost 7 bases, with 10 bases between them. This CDR3 is CASSFTGRQPQHF. CDR3 nucleotides: TGTGCCAGCAGCTTCACAGGACGGCAGCCCCAGCATTTT.

The sample holds a few counts of this clone. The sample carries other DNA sequences with the same CDR3. V is TRBV5-1 and J is TRBJ1-5, with D maybe TRBD1 (6 bases). The germline V gene encodes CDR1 SGHRS and CDR2 YFSETQ. The CDR3 covers 15 residues. Trimming cost V 2 bases and J 1 base, with 10 bases left between them. The CDR3 region is CASSLAGVSNQPQHF. The CDR3 nucleotides read TGCGCCAGCAGCTTAGCAGGGGTGAGCAATCAGCCCCAGCATTTT.

The chain joins TRBV7-3 to TRBJ1-1; TRBD1 matches 8 bases. With 9 bases clipped from V and 1 base from J, the junction kept 1 base outside the gene matches. This CDR3 has 12 residues. Germline lookup yields CDR1 SGHTA and CDR2 FQGTGA. The CDR3 loop is CASGTGNTEAFF. Written as DNA, the CDR3 is TGTGCCAGTGGGACAGGGAACACTGAAGCTTTCTTT.

The chain links TRBV7-2 to TRBJ2-7; 7 nucleotides match TRBD2. Germline V lookup: CDR1 SGHTA, CDR2 FQGNSA. The J segment lost 6 bases and the V segment lost 4 bases, leaving 3 bases of the junction unmatched. The CDR3 consists of 12 residues. The CDR3, as DNA: TGTGCCAGCAGCTGGGGAGGGGTCGAGCAGTACTTC. As protein: CASSWGGVEQYF.

V and J are TRBV5-1 and TRBJ2-7; 7 nucleotides line up with TRBD1. In germline, CDR1 is SGHRS, CDR2 YFSETQ. V lost 5 bases and J lost 2; bases outside the gene matches: 4. This CDR3 has 13 amino acids. CDR3: CASRGTATYEQYF. The CDR3 DNA sequence: TGCGCCAGCAGAGGGACAGCTACCTACGAGCAGTACTTC.

The genes are TRBV4-2 and TRBJ1-1, with D perhaps matching TRBD1 (5 bases). CDR1 and CDR2 from the germline V gene are LGHNA and YNFKEQ. Trimming removed 1 base at V and 0 bases at J, with 9 bases between. The CDR3 totals 15 residues. The DNA for the CDR3 is TGTGCCAGCAGCCAAGTGGGGGTCATGAACACTGAAGCTTTCTTT. Amino acid sequence: CASSQVGVMNTEAFF.

The CDR3 DNA reads TGTGCCAGCAGCCAGTTCGGGGACTGGGATACGCAGTATTTT. It codes for CASSQFGDWDTQYF. The genes are TRBV3-1 (or the pseudogene TRBV3-2) and TRBJ2-3; tentative D call: TRBD2 (6 bases). Germline loops: CDR1 LGHDT, CDR2 YNNKEL (reference sequence). This CDR3 has 14 residues. V was clipped by 3 bases and J by 6 bases, with 13 bases between them.

The chain carries TRBV5-6 and TRBJ2-1, with 9 positions matching TRBD1. The V segment lost 3 bases and the J segment 5 bases; nucleotides outside the gene matches: 12. Looked up from germline, CDR1 is SGHDT and CDR2 is YYEEEE. The CDR3 sequence is 17 residues long. The CDR3 sequence is CASSWGPTGGVNNEQFF. DNA for the CDR3: TGTGCCAGCAGCTGGGGACCGACAGGGGGGGTTAACAATGAGCAGTTCTTC. Looking up the rest from reference TRBV5-6 and TRBJ2-1 gives the full variable domain: DAGVTQSPTHLIKTRGQQVTLRCSPKSGHDTVSWYQQALGQGPQFIFQYYEEEERQRGNFPDRFSGHQFPNYSSELNVNALLLGDSALYLCASSWGPTGGVNNEQFFGPGTRLTVL.

V gene TRBV6-2 or TRBV6-3 combines with J gene TRBJ1-2, with D perhaps TRBD1 (6 bases). The V end was cut by 4 bases, the J end by 2 bases, with 14 bases between. This CDR3 is built from 15 residues. Germline V gene lookup returns CDR1 MNHEY and CDR2 SVGEGT. The DNA for the CDR3 is TGTGCCAGCAGTTCCCCCGGGACACAAAACTATGGCTACACCTTC. Residues: CASSSPGTQNYGYTF.

The chain has TRBV19 and TRBJ1-5, with D hard to call. Germline CDR1 reads LNHDA; CDR2 reads SQIVND (reference sequence). The CDR3 extends over 13 amino acids. Trimming shortened V by 0 bases and J by 7 bases, and 7 bases separated the two germline ends. The CDR3 is CASSIETRQPQHF. DNA for the CDR3: TGTGCCAGTAGTATAGAAACCAGGCAGCCCCAGCATTTT.

This chain connects TRBV19 to TRBJ2-7, with D unclear. The germline gives CDR1 LNHDA, CDR2 SQIVND (reference sequence). V lost 3 bases and J lost 0, with 9 bases in between. The CDR3 runs to 14 residues. The CDR3 DNA reads TGTGCCAGTAGTATGGGCAGGCTCTCCTACGAGCAGTACTTC. This sequence encodes CASSMGRLSYEQYF.

The chain joins TRBV28 to TRBJ1-6; 9 nucleotides line up with TRBD1. Trimming cost V 1 base and J 10 bases; bases outside gene matches: 8. Germline CDR1 reads MDHEN; CDR2 reads SYDVKM. CDR3 length equals 16 residues. CDR3 region: CASSLSRGTGTSPLHF. CDR3 sequence (DNA): TGTGCCAGCAGTTTATCGAGGGGGACAGGGACCTCACCCCTCCACTTT.

The chain employs TRBV15 and TRBJ1-3, with 9 nucleotides matching TRBD1. The CDR3 totals 17 residues. V dropped 3 bases and J dropped 0; count of bases not matched to a gene: 6. Germline CDR1 is LNHNV and CDR2 is YYDKDF (reference sequence). The CDR3 loop is CATSSGQGKNSGNTIYF. The CDR3, as DNA: TGTGCCACCAGCAGTGGACAGGGGAAAAACTCTGGAAACACCATATATTTT.

V gene TRBV9 combines with J gene TRBJ2-1; D may be TRBD2 (6 bases). This CDR3 has 14 residues. The germline gives CDR1 SGDLS, CDR2 YYNGEE. V lost 2 bases and J lost 5, with 11 bases in between. The CDR3: CASSVTWGDNEQFF. Written as DNA, the CDR3 is TGTGCCAGCAGCGTCACCTGGGGGGACAATGAGCAGTTCTTC. The whole variable domain, filled in from reference TRBV9 and TRBJ2-1, reads DSGVTQTPKHLITATGQRVTLRCSPRSGDLSVYWYQQSLDQGLQFLIQYYNGEERAKGNILERFSAQQFPDLHSELNLSSLELGDSALYFCASSVTWGDNEQFFGPGTRLTVL.

A single count supports this clone. The chain recombines TRBV29-1 with TRBJ1-5; D unresolved. CDR3 size: 13 residues. V was trimmed by 4 bases and J by 5 bases, leaving 12 bases between them. The germline CDR1 and CDR2 sequences are SQVTM and ANQGSEA. The CDR3 loop reads CSVAAEGYQPQHF. The CDR3 DNA reads TGCAGCGTTGCCGCGGAGGGTTATCAGCCCCAGCATTTT.

The CDR3 DNA follows: TGTGCCAGCAGCCAACTAACAGGGGGCATATTGAACACTGAAGCTTTCTTT. It specifies CASSQLTGGILNTEAFF. The chain has TRBV3-1 (or the pseudogene TRBV3-2) and TRBJ1-1, with 9 bases identical to TRBD1. V was clipped by 2 bases and J by 0 bases; unmatched bases: 7. The CDR3 loop spans 17 amino acids. Per germline, CDR1 LGHDT and CDR2 YNNKEL (reference sequence).